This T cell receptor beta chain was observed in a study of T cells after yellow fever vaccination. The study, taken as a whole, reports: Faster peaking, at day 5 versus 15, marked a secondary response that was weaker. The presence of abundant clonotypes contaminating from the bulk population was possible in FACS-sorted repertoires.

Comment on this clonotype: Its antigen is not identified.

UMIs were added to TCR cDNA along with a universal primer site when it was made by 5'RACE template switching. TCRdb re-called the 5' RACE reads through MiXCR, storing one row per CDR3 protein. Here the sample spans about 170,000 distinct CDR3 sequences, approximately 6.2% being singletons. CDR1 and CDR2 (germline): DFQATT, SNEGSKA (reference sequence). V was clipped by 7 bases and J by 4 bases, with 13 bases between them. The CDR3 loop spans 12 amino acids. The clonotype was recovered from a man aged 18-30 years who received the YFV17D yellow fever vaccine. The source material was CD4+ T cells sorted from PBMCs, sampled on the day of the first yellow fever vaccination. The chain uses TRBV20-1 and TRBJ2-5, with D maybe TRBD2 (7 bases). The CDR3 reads CSVGGGRETQYF. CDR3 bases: TGCAGTGTAGGGGGAGGGAGAGAGACCCAGTACTTC.